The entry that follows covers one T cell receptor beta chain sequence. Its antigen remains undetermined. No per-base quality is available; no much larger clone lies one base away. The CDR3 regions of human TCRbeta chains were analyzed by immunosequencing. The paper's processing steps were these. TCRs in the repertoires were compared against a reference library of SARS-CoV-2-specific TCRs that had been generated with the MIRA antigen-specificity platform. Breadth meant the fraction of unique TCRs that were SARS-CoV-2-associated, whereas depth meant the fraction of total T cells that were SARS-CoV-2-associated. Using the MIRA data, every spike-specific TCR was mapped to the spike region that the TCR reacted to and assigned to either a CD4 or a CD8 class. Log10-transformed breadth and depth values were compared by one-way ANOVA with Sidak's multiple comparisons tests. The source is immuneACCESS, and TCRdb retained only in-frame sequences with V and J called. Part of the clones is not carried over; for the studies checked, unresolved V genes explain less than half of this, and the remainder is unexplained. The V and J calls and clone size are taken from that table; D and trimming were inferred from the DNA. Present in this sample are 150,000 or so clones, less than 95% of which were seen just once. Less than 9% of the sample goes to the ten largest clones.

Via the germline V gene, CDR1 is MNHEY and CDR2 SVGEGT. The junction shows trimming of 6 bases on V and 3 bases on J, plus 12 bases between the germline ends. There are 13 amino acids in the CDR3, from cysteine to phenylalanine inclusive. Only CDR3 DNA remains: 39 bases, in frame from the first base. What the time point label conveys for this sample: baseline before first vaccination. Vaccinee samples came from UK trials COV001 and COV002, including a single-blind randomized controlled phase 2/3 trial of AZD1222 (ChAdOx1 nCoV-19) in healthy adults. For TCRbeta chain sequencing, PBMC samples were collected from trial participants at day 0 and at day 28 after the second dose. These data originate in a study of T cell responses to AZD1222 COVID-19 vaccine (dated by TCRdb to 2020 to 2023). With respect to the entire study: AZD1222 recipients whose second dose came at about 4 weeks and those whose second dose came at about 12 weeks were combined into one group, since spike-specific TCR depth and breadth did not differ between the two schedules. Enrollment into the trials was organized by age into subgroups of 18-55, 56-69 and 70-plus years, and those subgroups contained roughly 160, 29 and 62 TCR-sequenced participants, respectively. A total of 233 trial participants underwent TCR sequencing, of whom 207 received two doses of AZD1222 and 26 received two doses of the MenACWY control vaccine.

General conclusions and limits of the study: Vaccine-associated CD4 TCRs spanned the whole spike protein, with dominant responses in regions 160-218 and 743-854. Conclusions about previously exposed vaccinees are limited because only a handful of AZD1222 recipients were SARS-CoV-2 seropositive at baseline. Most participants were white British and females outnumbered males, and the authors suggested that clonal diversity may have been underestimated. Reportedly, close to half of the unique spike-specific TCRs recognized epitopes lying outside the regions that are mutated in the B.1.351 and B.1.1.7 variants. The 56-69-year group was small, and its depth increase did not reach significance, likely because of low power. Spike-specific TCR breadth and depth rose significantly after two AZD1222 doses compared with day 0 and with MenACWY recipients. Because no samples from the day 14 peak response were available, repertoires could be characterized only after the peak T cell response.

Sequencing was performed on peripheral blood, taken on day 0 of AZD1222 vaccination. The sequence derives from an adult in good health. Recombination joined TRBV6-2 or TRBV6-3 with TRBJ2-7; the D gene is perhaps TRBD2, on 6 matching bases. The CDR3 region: CASSRGIYYEQYF. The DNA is TGTGCCAGCAGCCGCGGGATATACTACGAGCAGTACTTC.